What follows is one T cell receptor (beta chain) and its context. Its antigen is still unknown. The CDR3 goes on 3 residues after the read ends, and that part is filled in from the germline J gene. This entry belongs to a study of T cells in women clearing cervical HPV infection (dated by TCRdb to 2016 to 2019). Describing the broader study: Cases were roughly 24 women with histologically confirmed HPV16-related CIN3 or worse, including a couple of invasive cancers. The controls were 25 to 30 women whose single incident HPV16 infection cleared within 12 months with no development of precancer or cancer. Blood from cases was collected at the visit at which the lesion was first identified, whereas blood from controls was collected once infection was no longer detected. For cases, the median interval between lesion detection and blood sampling was more than 130 days, with an interquartile range of 90 to 200 days. Since only a few of the women had HLA typing available, the possibility that HLA type was acting as a confounder could not be ruled out. This exploratory proof-of-principle case-control study, nested within the Guanacaste HPV Natural History Study in Costa Rica, compared TCR repertoires among women with different cervical HPV16 outcomes. Cases and controls were matched on age within five years and on year of sample collection. A median age of 34 years was observed in cases versus over 37 in controls, and no significant differences in baseline characteristics were found. The parent cohort enrolled about 10,000 women aged 18 or older in Guanacaste, Costa Rica, in about 1993 to 1995 and followed the women for 7 to 8 years. As quality controls, five blinded duplicates were added to each group, bringing the total to approximately 60 samples made up of around 50 participants and about ten replicates.

What the work shows at the level of the full study, not this receptor alone: Because of the cross-sectional design, the study could not determine whether the associations came before infection or resulted from infection, and neither effector/memory subsets nor HPV-specific T cells were isolated. CIN3+ cases had significantly higher TCR repertoire richness than controls across sequencing depths, but evenness did not differ between the groups. Because the number of T cells in each sample was unknown, differences in richness could reflect differing T-cell content rather than repertoire biology. By combining richness with V gene abundances, random forest classifiers separated cases from controls with an estimated AUC of 0.83. Cases had lower TRBV6-7 relative abundance than controls (approximately 0.1% versus 0.16%; Bonferroni P = 0.0008).

The cysteine opens and the phenylalanine closes a CDR3 of 19 amino acids. The DNA has 48 bases, all within the CDR3, and is read from base 1. Trimming takes 5 bases from V and 1 base from J, and the germline ends sit 25 bases apart. Via the germline V gene (reference sequence), CDR1 is LNHDA and CDR2 SQIVND. Every participant had a single incident cervical HPV16 infection, and prevalent HPV16 infections were excluded. Cervical HPV DNA was detected by MY09/MY11 PCR, and genotyping was performed by dot-blot hybridization. Less than 19 mL of heparinized blood was centrifuged, after which the buffy coat was aliquoted, frozen at -30 degrees C, and then stored at -80 degrees C. QIAGEN kits were used to extract genomic DNA from buffy coat specimens. Using the immunoSEQ assay, multiplex PCR amplified TCR beta CDR3 regions from an average of approximately 1,200 ng of genomic DNA per sample. The assay corrected primer bias using a complete synthetic TCR repertoire to establish an amplification baseline. Amplicons were sequenced on the Illumina platform. As for how the authors treated the data: Error correction of the sequences involved clustering with frequency ratios plus a modified nearest-neighbor algorithm, after which the sequences were analyzed in the immunoSEQ Analyzer using IMGT gene definitions. TCR richness and evenness were averaged over 20 rarefaction repeats at each rarefaction depth, excluding samples with fewer sequences than the depth. Relative abundances of V, D and J genes were compared between groups using Wilcoxon rank sum tests, with FDR correction applied. In the blinded duplicates, the intraclass correlation was about 95% for TCR richness and averaged 76.4% across around 70 gene segments. TCRdb carries this immuneACCESS record with in-frame sequences only. Its versions omit some clonotypes, under half of them owing to an unresolved V gene in the studies checked, with the rest unexplained. From that table come the V and J calls and clone size; the DNA was used to work out D and trimming. The table of this sample itemizes fewer than 35,000 clones. Under 7% of the sample belongs to the ten largest clones.

The sample taken for sequencing was blood buffy coat. The clonotype originates from a woman between 18 and 69 years old with a cervical HPV16 infection that either progressed to CIN3+ or cleared (not recorded which). The rearrangement joined TRBV19 to TRBJ2-3, and perhaps TRBD2 as D gene, on 5 matching bases. The CDR3 here reads CASSAYLRSVAGRTDTQYF. The DNA read from the CDR3 is TGTGCCAGTAGTGCTTATCTCCGGTCGGTGGCGGGCCGCACAGATACG.